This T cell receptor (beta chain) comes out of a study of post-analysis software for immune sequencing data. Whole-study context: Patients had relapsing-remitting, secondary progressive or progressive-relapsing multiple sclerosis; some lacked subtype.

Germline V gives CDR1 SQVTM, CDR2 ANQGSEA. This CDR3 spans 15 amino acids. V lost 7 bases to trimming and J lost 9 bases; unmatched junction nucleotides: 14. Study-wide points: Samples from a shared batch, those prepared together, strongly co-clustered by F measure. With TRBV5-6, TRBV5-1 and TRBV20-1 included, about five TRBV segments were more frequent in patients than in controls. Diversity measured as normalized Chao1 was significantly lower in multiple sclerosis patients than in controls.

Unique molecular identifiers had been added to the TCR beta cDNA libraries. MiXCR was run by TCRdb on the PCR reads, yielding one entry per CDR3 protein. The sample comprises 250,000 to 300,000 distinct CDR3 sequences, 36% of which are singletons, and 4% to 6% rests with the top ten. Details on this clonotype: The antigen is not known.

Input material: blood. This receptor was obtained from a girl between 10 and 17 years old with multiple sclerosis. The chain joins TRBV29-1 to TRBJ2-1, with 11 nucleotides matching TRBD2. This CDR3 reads CSAKVAGGPGSEQFF. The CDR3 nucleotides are TGCAGCGCCAAAGTAGCGGGAGGGCCGGGGAGTGAGCAGTTCTTC.